A selection of T cell receptor beta chains follows, all from one sample in a study of blood T cells in healthy people across ages. TCRdb passed the 5' RACE reads through MiXCR, listing each CDR3 protein once. Here the sample spans around 1,600,000 distinct CDR3 sequences, approximately 39% being singletons. Sequenced input: blood. Every receptor here comes from a woman aged 18-35 years in good health. CDR3s include the opening cysteine and the closing phenylalanine or tryptophan. A D gene is named only where the DNA matches it firmly. Clone size appears in some rows only: once, few, many, or a class for an expanded clone.

j_gene	abundance	d_gene	v_gene	len	CDR3aa	CDR3nt
TRBJ2-7	once	TRBD1	TRBV27	15	CASSRTGYSYNEQYF	TGTGCCAGCAGCCGGACAGGGTACTCCTACAATGAGCAGTACTTC
TRBJ1-6	.	.	TRBV6-5	14	CASSYSLMASPLHF	TGTGCCAGCAGTTACTCTCTGATGGCTTCACCCCTCCACTTT
TRBJ1-5	.	.	TRBV20-1	15	CSARAQGRLDQPQHF	TGCAGTGCTAGAGCACAGGGACGGTTGGACCAGCCCCAGCATTTT
TRBJ2-5	few	.	TRBV6-2/TRBV6-3	20	CASRTTSGWTTNRWDETQYF	TGTGCCAGCAGAACAACGTCGGGTTGGACTACAAACCGGTGGGATGAGACCCAGTACTTC
TRBJ1-4	.	.	TRBV3-1	15	CASSQTTEYNEKLFF	TGTGCCAGCAGCCAAACGACAGAGTATAATGAAAAACTGTTTTTT
TRBJ1-4	.	.	TRBV20-1	13	CSARDPGGEKLFF	TGCAGTGCTAGAGATCCCGGAGGTGAAAAACTGTTTTTT
TRBJ2-7	.	.	TRBV29-1	15	CSVGPSTGSYNEQYF	TGCAGCGTCGGCCCCTCGACAGGCTCCTACAATGAGCAGTACTTC
TRBJ1-5	.	.	TRBV9	20	CASSPRGHPSHPNSNQPQHF	TGTGCCAGCAGTCCCAGGGGCCATCCCTCACATCCTAATAGCAATCAGCCCCAGCATTTT
TRBJ2-7	few	.	TRBV10-3	13	CAISVVSGREQYF	TGTGCCATCAGTGTAGTTTCGGGGAGGGAGCAGTACTTC
TRBJ2-5	.	TRBD1	TRBV7-9	13	CASTRTGKETQYF	TGTGCCAGCACTAGGACAGGGAAAGAGACCCAGTACTTC
TRBJ2-1	.	TRBD2	TRBV6-5	15	CASRQLAGSYNEQFF	TGTGCCAGCAGACAACTAGCGGGGTCGTACAATGAGCAGTTCTTC
TRBJ1-2	.	.	TRBV12-3/TRBV12-4	14	CASRHGGRIDGYTF	TGTGCCAGCAGACACGGGGGGCGTATTGATGGCTACACCTTC
TRBJ1-2	.	TRBD1	TRBV5-1	15	CASSTRGQDFYGYTF	TGCGCCAGCAGCACCCGAGGACAGGATTTCTATGGCTACACCTTC
TRBJ2-3	.	TRBD1	TRBV7-9	15	CASSHRDRPQDTQYF	TGTGCCAGCAGCCACCGGGACAGGCCTCAAGATACGCAGTATTTT
TRBJ2-5	few	.	TRBV20-1	12	CSAAVGSETQYF	TGCAGTGCCGCAGTAGGGTCAGAGACCCAGTACTTC
TRBJ2-5	few	TRBD2	TRBV9	16	CASSVEVAGPQETQYF	TGTGCCAGCAGCGTAGAGGTAGCGGGGCCTCAAGAGACCCAGTACTTC
TRBJ1-2	few	TRBD1	TRBV14	15	CASSQVQGAIYGYTF	TGTGCCAGCAGCCAAGTACAGGGGGCGATCTATGGCTACACCTTC
TRBJ2-6	many	.	TRBV29-1	14	CSVETVSGANVLTF	TGCAGCGTTGAAACGGTCTCTGGGGCCAACGTCCTGACTTTC
TRBJ2-1	few	TRBD2	TRBV20-1	12	CSAWPSGNEQFF	TGCAGTGCTTGGCCTAGCGGGAATGAGCAGTTCTTC
TRBJ2-4	.	.	TRBV28	11	CASSEWDIQYF	TGTGCCAGCAGTGAGTGGGACATTCAGTACTTC
TRBJ2-5	.	TRBD2	TRBV5-6	18	CASSSDGTSGLYQETQYF	TGTGCCAGCAGCTCTGATGGGACTAGCGGGTTGTACCAAGAGACCCAGTACTTC
TRBJ2-5	.	.	TRBV7-9	15	CASSLWVGRYNEQYF	TGTGCCAGCAGCTTATGGGTAGGTCGCTACAATGAGCAGTACTTC
TRBJ1-2	.	.	TRBV25-1	14	CASSQGDHNYGYTF	TGTGCCAGCAGCCAAGGTGACCATAACTATGGCTACACCTTC
TRBJ2-7	.	.	TRBV11-3	15	CASSVDPGLSYEQYF	TGTGCCAGCAGCGTAGATCCGGGACTCTCCTACGAGCAGTACTTC
TRBJ1-2	few	.	TRBV5-5	14	CASSFAGRNYGYTF	TGTGCCAGCAGCTTCGCAGGAAGAAACTATGGCTACACCTTC
TRBJ2-7	.	TRBD1	TRBV4-1	14	CASSPDGQAYEQYF	TGCGCCAGCAGCCCCGACGGACAGGCCTACGAGCAGTACTTC
TRBJ2-5	.	TRBD2	TRBV4-2	15	CASSQETGGPETQYF	TGTGCCAGCAGCCAAGAGACGGGAGGGCCAGAGACCCAGTACTTC
TRBJ2-7	few	.	TRBV6-2/TRBV6-3	13	CASVYHSSYEQYF	TGTGCCAGCGTTTACCACTCAAGCTACGAGCAGTACTTC
TRBJ2-1	few	.	TRBV20-1	14	CSASASMAYNEQFF	TGCAGTGCTAGTGCCTCCATGGCATACAATGAGCAGTTCTTC
TRBJ1-2	many	.	TRBV7-9	14	CASSLGGLDYGYTF	TGTGCCAGCAGCTTGGGGGGCCTCGACTATGGCTACACCTTC
TRBJ2-5	few	.	TRBV7-9	17	CASSLEARAARRETQYF	TGTGCCAGCAGCTTAGAAGCCAGGGCAGCTAGGAGGGAGACCCAGTACTTC
TRBJ2-5	.	.	TRBV4-2	14	CASSQGNSRETQYF	TGTGCCAGCAGCCAAGGGAATAGCCGAGAGACCCAGTACTTC
TRBJ1-2	.	.	TRBV5-1	14	CASSVETEDYGYTF	TGCGCCAGCAGCGTAGAGACAGAAGACTATGGCTACACCTTC
TRBJ2-7	.	.	TRBV7-2	15	CASSLRGTVGYEQYF	TGTGCCAGCTCCTTGAGGGGGACGGTTGGTTACGAGCAGTACTTC
TRBJ1-1	.	.	TRBV7-2	15	CASSFTGGMNTEAFF	TGTGCCAGCAGCTTTACGGGGGGAATGAACACTGAAGCTTTCTTT
TRBJ1-1	.	TRBD1	TRBV11-2	16	CASSPPTGTGSTEAFF	TGTGCCAGCAGCCCCCCTACCGGGACAGGGAGCACTGAAGCTTTCTTT
TRBJ1-2	.	.	TRBV7-9	12	CASSNLQEGYTF	TGTGCCAGCAGCAACCTCCAGGAGGGCTACACCTTC
TRBJ1-2	.	.	TRBV28	13	CASTTQNNYGYTF	TGTGCCAGCACCACACAGAATAACTATGGCTACACCTTC
TRBJ1-2	few	.	TRBV20-1	11	CSAAERAGYTF	TGCAGTGCCGCTGAGAGGGCTGGCTACACCTTC
TRBJ1-5	many	TRBD1	TRBV12-3/TRBV12-4	15	CASSPRQGSNQPQHF	TGTGCCAGCAGTCCACGACAGGGTAGCAATCAGCCCCAGCATTTT
TRBJ2-1	few	.	TRBV12-3/TRBV12-4	16	CASSARGRGPYNEQFF	TGTGCCAGCAGTGCCCGGGGCCGCGGCCCCTACAATGAGCAGTTCTTC
TRBJ1-5	few	.	TRBV27	13	CASKEWGDQPQHF	TGTGCCAGCAAGGAGTGGGGTGATCAGCCCCAGCATTTT
TRBJ2-7	few	TRBD2	TRBV7-2	16	CASSLALTSGAYEQYF	TGTGCCAGCAGCTTAGCTCTGACTAGCGGAGCCTACGAGCAGTACTTC
TRBJ1-2	.	.	TRBV20-1	13	CSVTGSFIYGYTF	TGCAGTGTTACAGGGTCCTTCATCTATGGCTACACCTTC
TRBJ2-5	many	TRBD1	TRBV6-5	14	CASSGYRGLETQYF	TGTGCCAGCAGTGGGTACAGGGGGCTGGAGACCCAGTACTTC
TRBJ2-5	.	.	TRBV29-1	14	CSADWGASPETQYF	TGCAGCGCAGATTGGGGGGCGTCCCCGGAGACCCAGTACTTC
TRBJ1-2	few	.	TRBV6-6	14	CASSYQPGRYGYTF	TGTGCCAGCAGTTACCAGCCAGGGAGATATGGCTACACCTTC